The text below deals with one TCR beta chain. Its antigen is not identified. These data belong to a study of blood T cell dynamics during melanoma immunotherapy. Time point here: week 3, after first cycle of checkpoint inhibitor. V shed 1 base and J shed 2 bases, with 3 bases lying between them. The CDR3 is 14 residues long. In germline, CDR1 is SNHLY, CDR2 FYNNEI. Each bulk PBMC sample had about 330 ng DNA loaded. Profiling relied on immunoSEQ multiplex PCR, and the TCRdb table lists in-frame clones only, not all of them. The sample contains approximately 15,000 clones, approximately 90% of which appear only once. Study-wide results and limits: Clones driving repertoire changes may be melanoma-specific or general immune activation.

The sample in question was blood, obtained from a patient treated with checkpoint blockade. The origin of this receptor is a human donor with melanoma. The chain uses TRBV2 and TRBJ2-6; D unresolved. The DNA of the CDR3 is TGTGCCAGCAGTGAAGATGCTGGGGCCAACGTCCTGACTTTC. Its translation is CASSEDAGANVLTF. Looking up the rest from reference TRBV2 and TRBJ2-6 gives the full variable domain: EPEVTQTPSHQVTQMGQEVILRCVPISNHLYFYWYRQILGQKVEFLVSFYNNEISEKSEIFDDQFSVERPDGSNFTLKIRSTKLEDSAMYFCASSEDAGANVLTFGAGSRLTVL.